This TCR beta chain stems from a study of T cells in Graves' hyperthyroidism and ophthalmopathy. Broader study findings: Blood also carried most thyroid clonotypes expanded above 0.001.

Comments on this clonotype: What it binds is unknown.

The CDR3 sequence is 13 residues long. Trimming removed 4 bases at V and 4 bases at J, with 11 bases between. Germline V gene data show CDR1 as SGHRS and CDR2 as YFSETQ. It was RNA transcripts that yielded the amplified TCR beta CDR3 regions. TCR CDR3 regions were first amplified by RT-PCR with HTBI primers. TCRdb re-analysed the multiplex PCR reads in MiXCR, keeping a single row per CDR3 protein. The sample includes 640,000 or so distinct CDR3 sequences, roughly 14% of them seen just once. The source of this sequence is a woman aged 40 to 50 with Graves' ophthalmopathy. The chain has TRBV5-1 and TRBJ1-2; no firm D call. Sequenced sample: blood. The DNA of the CDR3 is TGCGCCAGCAGCAGAGACATCTCCTATGGCTACACCTTC. Its protein is CASSRDISYGYTF.